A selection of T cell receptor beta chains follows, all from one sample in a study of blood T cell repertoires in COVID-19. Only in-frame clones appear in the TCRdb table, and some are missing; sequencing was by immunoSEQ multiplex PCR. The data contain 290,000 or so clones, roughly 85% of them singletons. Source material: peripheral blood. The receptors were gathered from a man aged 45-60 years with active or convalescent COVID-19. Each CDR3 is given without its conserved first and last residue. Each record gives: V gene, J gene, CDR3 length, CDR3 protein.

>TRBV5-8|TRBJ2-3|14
ASSLRGLGSTDTQY
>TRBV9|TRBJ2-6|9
ASSLTNVLT
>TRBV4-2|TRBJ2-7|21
ASSQDLVREGLAGGISSYEQY
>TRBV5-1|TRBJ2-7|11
ASSFGHAYEQY
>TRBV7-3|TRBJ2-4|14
ASSLTGAASKNIQY
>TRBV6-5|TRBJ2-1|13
ASSSLANRPNEQF
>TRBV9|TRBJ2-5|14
ASSVGSGRRKETQY
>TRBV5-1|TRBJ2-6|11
ATASSGANVLT
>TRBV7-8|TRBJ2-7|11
ASSLAPTYEQY
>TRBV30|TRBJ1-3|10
ACPSAGNTIY
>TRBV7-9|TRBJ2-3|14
ASSPLGQSSTDTQY
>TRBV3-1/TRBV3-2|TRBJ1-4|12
ASSPLWAGEKLF
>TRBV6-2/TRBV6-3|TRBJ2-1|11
ASSWGEYLVQF
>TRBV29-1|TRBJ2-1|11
SVSGYSYNEQF
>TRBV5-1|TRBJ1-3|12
ASSSQGAGNTIY
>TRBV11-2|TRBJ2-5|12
ASRSGIVQETQY
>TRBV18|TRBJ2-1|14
ASSPRTSGTNNEQF
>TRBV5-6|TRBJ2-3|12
ASSRGGPRDTQY
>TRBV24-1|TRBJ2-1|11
ATSTTVYNEQF
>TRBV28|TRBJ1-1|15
ASSFLYGTGQNTEAF
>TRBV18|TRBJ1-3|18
ASSPLLSWTGSHIRNTIY
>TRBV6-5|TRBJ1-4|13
ASSPGTGLNEKLF
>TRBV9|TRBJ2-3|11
ASSPSVVDTQY
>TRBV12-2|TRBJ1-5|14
ASRRDTQEHDQPQH
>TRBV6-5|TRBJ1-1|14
ASSYSNPGGDTEAF
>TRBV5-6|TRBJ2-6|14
ASSPVVSSGANVLT
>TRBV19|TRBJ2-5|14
ASSIRHLAGEGPEY
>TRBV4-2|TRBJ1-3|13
ASSQDTTSGNTIY
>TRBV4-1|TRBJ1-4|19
ASSQDTSVRSGRVSNEKLF
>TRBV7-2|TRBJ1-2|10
ASPPNNYGYT
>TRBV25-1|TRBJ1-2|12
ASSPEGTVYGYT
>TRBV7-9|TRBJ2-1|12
ASSLGPGDNEQF
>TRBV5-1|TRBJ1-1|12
ASRANRAGTEAF
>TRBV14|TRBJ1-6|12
ASSQVFRNSPLH
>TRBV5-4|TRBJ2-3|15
ASSQGAGTGGTDTQY
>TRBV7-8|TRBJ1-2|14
ASSSYRDSTNYGYT
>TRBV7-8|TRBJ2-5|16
ASSSRLAGGPKKETQY
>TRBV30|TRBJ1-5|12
AWSRGTSNQPQH
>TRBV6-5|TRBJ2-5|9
ASLGEETQY
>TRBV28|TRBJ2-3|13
ASSPRSGGTDTQY
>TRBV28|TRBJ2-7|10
ASVGTGDEQY
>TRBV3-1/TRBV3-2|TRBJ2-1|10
ASSQSIDEQF
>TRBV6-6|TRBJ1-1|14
ASSLGQGARGTEAF
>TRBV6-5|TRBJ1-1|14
ASSYGRDSGGTEAF
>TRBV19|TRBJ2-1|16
ASSRTSGRRASYNEQF
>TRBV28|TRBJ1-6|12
ASSSPGKGSPLH
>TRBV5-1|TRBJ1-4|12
ASSVDREGEKLF
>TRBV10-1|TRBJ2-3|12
ASTDSPAGDTQY